This T cell receptor beta chain derives from a study of T cell changes during pregnancy in multiple sclerosis. The germline V gene has CDR1 SGHRS and CDR2 YFSETQ. The CDR3 totals 18 residues. Trimming stripped 3 bases from V and 0 bases from J, with 21 bases between. This table comes from immunoSEQ multiplex PCR, and its TCRdb copy is limited to in-frame clones, with some not included. The sample lists about 50,000 clones; around nine tenths were seen once. This material consisted of CD4+ T cells from peripheral blood mononuclear cells, taken before pregnancy. V gene TRBV5-1 combines with J gene TRBJ1-1, with a possible D match to TRBD1 (6 bases). This receptor was obtained from a female donor with multiple sclerosis, enrolled in a pregnancy study. DNA of the CDR3: TGCGCCAGCAGCTGGGGCCTGGGGGCGGGAGGAGTGAACACTGAAGCTTTCTTT. It codes for CASSWGLGAGGVNTEAFF.